This TCR beta chain was profiled in a study of T cells after yellow fever vaccination. Whole-study results and caveats: The appearance of a small share of clonotypes in both CD4 and CD8 compartments was observed.

In germline, CDR1 is LNHDA, CDR2 SQIVND (reference sequence). V trimming: 5 bases; J trimming: 10 bases; junction bases outside the gene matches: 15. This CDR3 spans 17 amino acids. A few counts support this clonotype. The antigen is undetermined. TCR cDNA, made by 5'RACE template switching, carried an added universal primer site and UMIs. Via MiXCR, TCRdb re-called the 5' RACE reads, giving one row per CDR3 protein. The sample holds over 250,000 distinct CDR3 sequences, approximately 4% seen once. The TCR sequence derives from a man aged 18 to 30 who received the YFV17D yellow fever vaccine. The rearrangement uses TRBV19 and TRBJ2-1; TRBD1 agrees at 12 bases. The sequenced sample was PBMCs, obtained 5 days after the yellow fever booster vaccination. Written as DNA, the CDR3 is TGTGCCAGTAGTGTGACCCCCCCTCGGGACAGGGGGCGCGAGCAGTTCTTC. Translation: CASSVTPPRDRGREQFF.